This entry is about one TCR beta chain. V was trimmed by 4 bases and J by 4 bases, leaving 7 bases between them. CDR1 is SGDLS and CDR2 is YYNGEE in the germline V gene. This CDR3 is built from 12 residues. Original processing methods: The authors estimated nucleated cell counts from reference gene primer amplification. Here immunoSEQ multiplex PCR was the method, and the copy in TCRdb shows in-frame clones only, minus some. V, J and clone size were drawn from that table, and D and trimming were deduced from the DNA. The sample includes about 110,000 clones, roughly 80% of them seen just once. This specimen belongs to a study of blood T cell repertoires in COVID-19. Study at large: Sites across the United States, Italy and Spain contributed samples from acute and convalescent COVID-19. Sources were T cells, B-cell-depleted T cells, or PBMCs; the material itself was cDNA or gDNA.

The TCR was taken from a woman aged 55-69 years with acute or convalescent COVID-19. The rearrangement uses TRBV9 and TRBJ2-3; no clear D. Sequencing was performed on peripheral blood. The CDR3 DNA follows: TGTGCCAGCAGCTCCTTCGCAGATACGCAGTATTTT. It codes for CASSSFADTQYF.